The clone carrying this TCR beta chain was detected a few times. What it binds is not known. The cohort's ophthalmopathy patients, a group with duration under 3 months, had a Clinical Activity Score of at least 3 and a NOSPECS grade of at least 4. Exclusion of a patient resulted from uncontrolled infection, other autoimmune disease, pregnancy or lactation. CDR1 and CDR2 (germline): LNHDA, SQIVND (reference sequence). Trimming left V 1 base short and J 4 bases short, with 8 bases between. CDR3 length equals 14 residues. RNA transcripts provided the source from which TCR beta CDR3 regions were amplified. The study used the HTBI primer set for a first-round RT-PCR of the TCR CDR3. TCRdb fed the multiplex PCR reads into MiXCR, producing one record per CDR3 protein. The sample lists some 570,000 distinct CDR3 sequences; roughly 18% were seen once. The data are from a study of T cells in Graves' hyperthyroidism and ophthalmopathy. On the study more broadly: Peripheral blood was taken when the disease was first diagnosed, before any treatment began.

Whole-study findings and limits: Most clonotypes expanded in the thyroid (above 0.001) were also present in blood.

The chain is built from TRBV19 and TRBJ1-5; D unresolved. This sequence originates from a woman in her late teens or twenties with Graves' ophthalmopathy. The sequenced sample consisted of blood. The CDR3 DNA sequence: TGTGCCAGTAGTATAGGGAGGTCTAATCAGCCCCAGCATTTT. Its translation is CASSIGRSNQPQHF.